This T cell receptor (beta chain) was sequenced for a study of cytomegalovirus exposure and HLA in healthy donors. Concerning this clone itself: Its antigen is undetermined.

Broader study findings: For most TCR beta V segments, an earlier analysis put the productive rate at about 90% or about 30% of the time. Roughly even sequencing depth across donors was the assumption behind the presence/absence analyses. Both high specificity and high sensitivity reportedly marked the classifier's diagnosis of cytomegalovirus status. The authors enumerated under 200 TCR beta chains as linked to cytomegalovirus.

The CDR3 is made up of 19 amino acids. CDR1 and CDR2 from the germline V gene are LGHNA and YNFKEQ. Losses at the gene ends were 1 base for V and 1 base for J; bases not matched to a gene: 8. Primers included in the PCR were 60 Vbeta and 13 Jbeta primers. Clones were sequenced by immunoSEQ multiplex PCR, and TCRdb holds only the in-frame ones, with some missing. The sample has over 110,000 clones, about 80% seen once. Sequencing input: PBMCs. The rearrangement joins TRBV4-2 to TRBJ2-3, with 13 bases identical to TRBD2. This receptor was obtained from a woman aged 60-70 years in good health and CMV-seropositive. The CDR3 loop reads CASSQGLAGGRTRTDTQYF. The CDR3 coding sequence is TGTGCCAGCAGCCAAGGACTAGCGGGAGGAAGAACCCGCACAGATACGCAGTATTTT.